The 30 T cell receptor beta chains below all came from one sample that was sequenced in a study of blood T cell repertoires in COVID-19. The repertoire was sequenced with immunoSEQ multiplex PCR; TCRdb's copy has only in-frame clones and lacks some. The table has nearly 200,000 clones, around 92% seen once; the top ten hold roughly 8.4%. The sequencing sample was made of PBMCs or T cells enriched from blood (not recorded which). The receptor set was obtained from a woman between 18 and 29 years old who had recovered from COVID-19.

V gene TRBV12-2 combines with J gene TRBJ1-6; no DNA check was done on the table's D call, TRBD1. TRBV12-2 is described as a pseudogene. This CDR3 comprises 14 residues. The CDR3, as DNA: TGTGCAAGTCGCTCGGACAGAGCTAATTCACCCCTCCACTTT. Amino acid sequence: CASRSDRANSPLHF.

The rearrangement links TRBV27 to TRBJ1-1; 9 bases align to TRBD1. The CDR3 consists of 15 residues. The germline V gene encodes CDR1 MNHEY and CDR2 SMNVEV (reference sequence). After removal of 6 bases from V and 2 bases from J, the junction contained 7 bases not matched to a gene. DNA for the CDR3: TGTGCCAGCAGCCGGGACAGGGTATTAAACACTGAAGCTTTCTTT. This encodes CASSRDRVLNTEAFF.

J is TRBJ1-5 and V is TRBV28; no definite D call. Between the trimmed V and J ends, which lost 8 bases and 7 bases, there was a span of 15 bases. Germline lookup yields CDR1 MDHEN and CDR2 SYDVKM. This CDR3 is 13 amino acids long. CDR3 region: CASRRLGGQPQHF. CDR3 coding DNA: TGTGCCAGCCGGAGGCTGGGTGGACAGCCCCAGCATTTT.

The V call is TRBV7-7, the J call TRBJ2-2; D might be TRBD2 (5 bases). This CDR3 has 15 residues. Germline V CDR1 and CDR2: SSHAT, FNYEAQ (reference sequence). Trimming took off 2 bases at V and 2 bases at J, with 9 bases between the two ends. The CDR3 DNA reads as TGTGCCAGCAGCTTAATGTCGGGAAACACCGGGGAGCTGTTTTTT. Translating gives CASSLMSGNTGELFF.

This chain connects TRBV11-2 to TRBJ1-4, with 10 bases aligning to TRBD1. The CDR3 runs to 18 residues. Germline CDR1 reads SGHAT; CDR2 reads FQNNGV. Trimming at V came to 1 base and at J to 7 bases, leaving 12 bases not matched to a gene. The CDR3 loop reads CASSLGRDRGGSSEKLFF. Here the CDR3 DNA reads TGTGCCAGCAGCTTAGGCCGGGACAGGGGTGGGTCGAGTGAAAAACTGTTTTTT.

The rearrangement joins TRBV24-1 to TRBJ2-3, with D possibly being TRBD2 (6 bases). CDR3 length: 18 amino acids. The germline gives CDR1 KGHDR, CDR2 SFDVKD. V lost 5 bases to trimming and J lost 3 bases, with 23 bases between them. The CDR3 here is CATSAPLDYKRGTDTQYF. In DNA, the CDR3 is TGTGCCACCAGTGCCCCCCTCGATTACAAACGGGGGACAGATACGCAGTATTTT.

The chain joins TRBV6-5 to TRBJ2-7; TRBD2 might be the D (5 bases). The CDR3 runs to 15 residues. Germline CDR1 MNHEY, CDR2 SVGAGI. The ends were cut back, 4 bases at V and 2 bases at J, with 15 bases in the middle. CDR3 DNA: TGTGCCAGCAGTTCGGACGGGAACGAGCCCTACGAGCAGTACTTC. Protein product: CASSSDGNEPYEQYF.

V and J are TRBV5-1 and TRBJ1-1; D not resolved. This CDR3 is 13 amino acids long. Trimming pared 4 bases from V and 1 base from J, leaving 8 bases between. Per germline, CDR1 SGHRS and CDR2 YFSETQ. This CDR3 reads CASSEAWNTEAFF. In nucleotides, the CDR3 is TGCGCCAGCAGCGAGGCTTGGAACACTGAAGCTTTCTTT.

V and J are TRBV28 and TRBJ1-2, with 8 bases that match TRBD1. Germline V CDR1 and CDR2: MDHEN, SYDVKM. This CDR3 comprises 14 residues. V dropped 8 bases and J dropped 8; count of bases not matched to a gene: 13. The CDR3 bases are TGTGCCAGCTTATACCAGGGGGCTCAGCAGGGCTACACCTTC. This translates into CASLYQGAQQGYTF.

This clone was detected only a few times. The J gene is TRBJ2-7, the V gene TRBV24-1, with 8 bases identical to TRBD1. The CDR3 is made up of 15 amino acids. From germline, CDR1 is KGHDR and CDR2 SFDVKD. V lost 4 bases to trimming and J lost 3 bases; unmatched junction nucleotides: 7. CDR3 amino acids: CATSEPRTGHYEQYF. Written as DNA, the CDR3 is TGTGCCACCAGTGAGCCCCGGACAGGGCACTACGAGCAGTACTTC.

J is TRBJ1-1 and V is TRBV28; 10 nucleotides align to TRBD1. Trimming cost V 5 bases and J 5 bases; bases outside gene matches: 14. The CDR3 is 17 residues long. Germline V gene data show CDR1 as MDHEN and CDR2 as SYDVKM. In DNA, the CDR3 is TGTGCCAGCAGTATATCCGGGACAGGGGAAACTAGGACTGAAGCTTTCTTT. Amino acid sequence: CASSISGTGETRTEAFF.

The rearrangement joins TRBV7-6 to TRBJ1-6, with D possibly being TRBD1 (5 bases). Germline values: CDR1 SGHVS, CDR2 FNYEAQ. Trimming took 2 bases from V and 16 from J, leaving 15 bases between them. There are 13 residues in the CDR3. The CDR3 DNA reads TGTGCCAGCAGCTTAAATTCGGGACTCAAGCTCCACTTT. Protein: CASSLNSGLKLHF.

The gene calls are TRBV2 and TRBJ2-3; 10 bases are shared with TRBD1. Trimming took 4 bases from V and 0 from J; bases not matched to a gene: 1. Per germline, CDR1 SNHLY and CDR2 FYNNEI. There are 15 residues in the CDR3. The CDR3 region has the DNA TGTGCCAGCAGTGGACAGGGGGCTAGCACAGATACGCAGTATTTT. Its protein is CASSGQGASTDTQYF.

This clone has just one count. The J gene is TRBJ1-2, the V gene TRBV28; possibly TRBD1 for D (6 bases). Trimming took 3 bases from V and 2 from J, leaving 13 bases between them. The CDR3 length is 15 residues. Germline V gene sequence: CDR1 MDHEN, CDR2 SYDVKM. CDR3 sequence reads: CASSLGSDRNYGYTF. CDR3 DNA sequence: TGTGCCAGCAGTTTGGGGTCTGACAGGAACTATGGCTACACCTTC.

The chain employs TRBV21-1 and TRBJ2-5; the DNA was not used to check the table's D call, TRBD1. TRBV21-1 is a listed pseudogene. This CDR3 contains 16 residues. The CDR3 region is CASSKGGGQRQETQYF. The CDR3, as DNA: TGTGCCAGCAGCAAAGGAGGAGGACAGAGACAAGAGACCCAGTACTTC.

The chain is built from TRBV27 and TRBJ1-2; D ambiguous. This CDR3 is 14 amino acids long. CDR1 and CDR2 from the germline V gene are MNHEY and SMNVEV (reference sequence). V was cut by 1 base and J by 7 bases, with 13 bases left in between. The CDR3 loop reads CASSLFWGAGGYTF. The DNA of the CDR3 is TGTGCCAGCAGTTTATTTTGGGGAGCGGGTGGCTACACCTTC.

The chain uses TRBV5-1 and TRBJ1-6; D not certain. Germline V lookup: CDR1 SGHRS, CDR2 YFSETQ. The ends were cut back, 3 bases at V and 7 bases at J, with 11 bases in the middle. This CDR3 contains 14 residues. The CDR3 loop is CASSYGDRNSPLHF. The CDR3 DNA sequence: TGCGCCAGCAGCTACGGGGATCGCAATTCACCCCTCCACTTT.

V usage is TRBV5-1 and J usage is TRBJ2-2; D not resolved. Germline lookup yields CDR1 SGHRS and CDR2 YFSETQ. V was pared by 9 bases and J by 0 bases, with 12 bases between. The CDR3 is made up of 14 amino acids. CDR3 DNA: TGCGCCACCCGAGAATCTTCGAACACCGGGGAGCTGTTTTTT. It codes for CATRESSNTGELFF.

This chain links TRBV5-6 with TRBJ2-7; maybe TRBD1 (5 bases). This CDR3 is built from 12 residues. Germline V gives CDR1 SGHDT, CDR2 YYEEEE. V gave up 1 base and J gave up 5 bases, with 7 bases separating them. The CDR3 region is CASSLWGDEQYF. Here the CDR3 DNA reads TGTGCCAGCAGCTTGTGGGGCGACGAGCAGTACTTC.

This clone appeared a single time. This chain's CDR3 is CASSDGLWDTQYF. CDR3 bases: TGCGCCAGCAGTGATGGGCTTTGGGATACGCAGTATTTT. The rearrangement uses TRBV10-1 and TRBJ2-3; no definite D call. Per the germline V gene, CDR1 is WNHNN and CDR2 is SYGVQD (reference sequence). The CDR3 totals 13 residues. V was shortened by 3 bases and J by 6 bases, with 10 bases between the two germline ends.

The gene calls are TRBV3-1 (or the pseudogene TRBV3-2) and TRBJ1-1; maybe TRBD1 (6 bases). The germline V gene encodes CDR1 LGHDT and CDR2 YNNKEL (reference sequence). The CDR3 runs 14 residues. Trimming took 4 bases from V and 1 from J, leaving 10 bases between them. CDR3 sequence (DNA): TGTGCCAGCAGCCGAAACAGGGAGAACACTGAAGCTTTCTTT. Amino acid sequence: CASSRNRENTEAFF.

Only a few counts were recorded for this clone. This rearrangement joins TRBV19 to TRBJ2-3, with TRBD2 identical over 8 bases. V lost 5 bases to trimming and J lost 0 bases; unmatched junction nucleotides: 10. The CDR3 totals 17 residues. The germline V gene encodes CDR1 LNHDA and CDR2 SQIVND (reference sequence). The CDR3 DNA is TGTGCCAGTAGTCCCTGGGAGAGCGGGGGAAGCACAGATACGCAGTATTTT. Protein sequence: CASSPWESGGSTDTQYF. The full variable domain, its missing parts supplied by reference TRBV19 and TRBJ2-3, is DGGITQSPKYLFRKEGQNVTLSCEQNLNHDAMYWYRQDPGQGLRLIYYSQIVNDFQKGDIAEGYSVSREKKESFPLTVTSAQKNPTAFYLCASSPWESGGSTDTQYFGPGTRLTVL.

V and J are TRBV5-1 and TRBJ2-3; TRBD2 matches at 11 bases. The CDR3 has 16 amino acids. Germline assignment: CDR1 SGHRS and CDR2 YFSETQ. With 0 bases clipped from V and 2 bases from J, the junction kept 2 bases outside the gene matches. The CDR3 spells CASSLGLAGNTDTQYF. CDR3 nucleotides: TGCGCCAGCAGCTTGGGACTAGCGGGGAACACAGATACGCAGTATTTT.

This chain uses TRBV11-2 with TRBJ2-7; a weak D match, TRBD1 (6 bases). With 4 bases removed from V and 7 bases from J, the gap between germline ends came to 20 bases. Germline V gene data show CDR1 as SGHAT and CDR2 as FQNNGV. The CDR3 contains 15 residues. The CDR3 DNA reads as TGTGCCAGCAGCTCCGTCCTCACAGGGATGAGGGAGCAGTACTTC. Encoded protein: CASSSVLTGMREQYF.

V gene TRBV7-9 combines with J gene TRBJ1-4; 7 bases are a match to TRBD1. The CDR3 sequence is 14 residues long. J gave up 4 bases and V 5 bases, and 4 bases lay outside the gene matches. Germline CDR1 reads SEHNR; CDR2 reads FQNEAQ (reference sequence). The CDR3 nucleotides read TGTGCCAGCAGCGGCCGGGACAGTAATGAAAAACTGTTTTTT. Translated: CASSGRDSNEKLFF.

The rearrangement links TRBV5-1 to TRBJ2-7, with D maybe TRBD1 (6 bases). Trimming took 2 bases from V and 4 from J, leaving 13 bases between them. The CDR3 totals 14 residues. CDR1 and CDR2 (germline): SGHRS, YFSETQ. The CDR3 nucleotides read TGCGCCAGCAGCTTCCGGGACACTGGATACGAGCAGTACTTC. Translating gives CASSFRDTGYEQYF. The full variable domain, its missing parts supplied by reference TRBV5-1 and TRBJ2-7, is KAGVTQTPRYLIKTRGQQVTLSCSPISGHRSVSWYQQTPGQGLQFLFEYFSETQRNKGNFPGRFSGRQFSNSRSEMNVSTLELGDSALYLCASSFRDTGYEQYFGPGTRLTVT.

The chain links TRBV2 to TRBJ1-5; D ambiguous. The CDR3 loop spans 14 amino acids. With 8 bases removed from V and 2 bases from J, the gap between germline ends came to 13 bases. Germline V lookup: CDR1 SNHLY, CDR2 FYNNEI. In DNA form, the CDR3 reads TGTGCCAGCGGTGGGAGCCGAGGCAATCAGCCCCAGCATTTT. Translating it yields CASGGSRGNQPQHF.

The chain recombines TRBV30 with TRBJ1-2; no clear D gene. The ends were cut back, 2 bases at V and 0 bases at J, with 13 bases in the middle. The CDR3 contains 15 residues. Looked up from germline, CDR1 is GTSNPN and CDR2 is SVGIG (reference sequence). The CDR3 sequence: CAWSPRFLANYGYTF. Written as DNA, the CDR3 is TGTGCCTGGAGTCCGCGCTTCTTAGCTAACTATGGCTACACCTTC.

This chain connects TRBV7-9 to TRBJ1-4; 9 positions match TRBD1. Germline-derived CDR1 and CDR2 are SEHNR and FQNEAQ (reference sequence). V trimming: 4 bases; J trimming: 8 bases; junction bases outside the gene matches: 14. The CDR3 consists of 17 residues. In nucleotides, the CDR3 is TGTGCCAGCAGCTCCCCCCTCCGGGACAGGGAGGAAGAAAAACTGTTTTTT. This codes for CASSSPLRDREEEKLFF.

This chain joins TRBV2 and TRBJ1-4; TRBD1 matches 7 bases. Germline lookup yields CDR1 SNHLY and CDR2 FYNNEI. V lost 6 bases and J lost 8; bases outside the gene matches: 6. This CDR3 is 13 amino acids long. The DNA for the CDR3 is TGTGCCAGCAGGCCGGGACAGCTAGAAAAACTGTTTTTT. Translation gives CASRPGQLEKLFF.